These 19 T cell receptor beta chains were all obtained from the same sample, sequenced in a study of T-cell reconstitution after alpha-beta-depleted transplantation in children. This sample's TCRbeta library carried unique molecular identifier barcodes. Via MiXCR, TCRdb re-called the PCR reads, giving one row per CDR3 protein. The sample records around 370,000 distinct CDR3 sequences, around 16% being singletons. This material consisted of PBMCs, mostly from graft donor cells, taken 360 days after TCRalphabeta/CD19-depleted stem cell transplant. Receptors originate from a male patient between 2 and 15 years old who had a stem cell transplant for acute lymphoblastic leukemia, so the T cells may come from the graft donor.

This clonotype showed up many times. The chain has TRBV12-3 or TRBV12-4 and TRBJ1-1; 8 bases are shared with TRBD1. The J segment lost 7 bases and the V segment lost 7 bases, leaving 8 bases of the junction unmatched. The CDR3 loop spans 13 amino acids. This CDR3 is CASTKGQGLEAFF. As DNA, the CDR3 is TGTGCCAGCACTAAAGGACAGGGCCTTGAAGCTTTCTTT.

V is TRBV12-3 or TRBV12-4 and J is TRBJ1-1; 7 bases map to TRBD1. The CDR3 loop spans 14 amino acids. After removal of 5 bases from V and 0 bases from J, the junction contained 3 bases not matched to a gene. The CDR3 here is CASSVGQVNTEAFF. The DNA of the CDR3 is TGTGCCAGCAGTGTAGGACAGGTGAACACTGAAGCTTTCTTT.

This clonotype was counted between two and nine times. CDR3 coding DNA: TGTGCCAGCAGCTTAGACAGGAACACCGGGGAGCTGTTTTTT. Residues: CASSLDRNTGELFF. The chain carries TRBV7-8 and TRBJ2-2, with unresolved D. The CDR3 is 14 amino acids. The V gene lost 1 base and the J gene lost 1 base, with 4 bases spanning the gap. CDR1 and CDR2 from the germline V gene are SGHVS and FQNEAQ.

The chain recombines TRBV6-1 with TRBJ2-7, with D unclear. The CDR3 is 14 amino acids. V lost 8 bases and J 2 bases, leaving 16 bases between the germline ends. The V gene's germline CDR1 is MNHNS and CDR2 SASEGT. Written as DNA, the CDR3 is TGTGCCAGCGTCAGCTCTAGGGAAGCCTACGAGCAGTACTTC. It codes for CASVSSREAYEQYF.

The gene calls are TRBV12-3 or TRBV12-4 and TRBJ1-1; D unclear. This CDR3 region has 16 residues. V was pared by 5 bases and J by 2 bases, with 18 bases between. In DNA, the CDR3 is TGTGCCAGCAGTCAACAGAAGCTGGTAATTAACACTGAAGCTTTCTTT. Protein product: CASSQQKLVINTEAFF.

Here the CDR3 DNA reads TGTGCCAGCAGTTCGACGGCGGGAGGGCCCCATGAGCAGTTCTTC. This codes for CASSSTAGGPHEQFF. The chain has TRBV6-4 and TRBJ2-1, with 9 bases lining up with TRBD2. Germline CDR1 and CDR2: MRHNA and SNTAGT. The CDR3 extends over 15 amino acids. Unmatched junction bases numbered 10, after V lost 5 bases and J lost 8 bases.

The V call is TRBV7-9, the J call TRBJ2-7; no reliable D call. This CDR3 is 13 amino acids long. Germline CDR1 and CDR2: SEHNR and FQNEAQ (reference sequence). Deletions cut 5 bases from V and 4 bases from J, with 12 bases between. The CDR3 region is CASSPVDMYEQYF. CDR3 DNA: TGTGCCAGCAGCCCAGTGGATATGTACGAGCAGTACTTC. Filled out from reference TRBV7-9 and TRBJ2-7, the complete variable domain reads DTGVSQNPRHKITKRGQNVTFRCDPISEHNRLYWYRQTLGQGPEFLTYFQNEAQLEKSRLLSDRFSAERPKGSFSTLEIQRTEQGDSAMYLCASSPVDMYEQYFGPGTRLTVT.

This clonotype was recorded many times. DNA for the CDR3: TGTGCCAGCAGTTCCCGCGGGAAAGGGGACTCCTACGAGCAGTACTTC. Translating gives CASSSRGKGDSYEQYF. The gene calls are TRBV6-5 and TRBJ2-7, with D possibly being TRBD2 (6 bases). Deletions cut 4 bases from V and 0 bases from J, with 16 bases between. Germline V gene sequence: CDR1 MNHEY, CDR2 SVGAGI. This CDR3 region has 16 residues.

The chain has TRBV7-9 and TRBJ2-3; D is unresolved. Germline V gene data show CDR1 as SEHNR and CDR2 as FQNEAQ (reference sequence). V gave up 5 bases and J gave up 6 bases, with 9 bases separating them. This CDR3 spans 12 amino acids. CDR3 in DNA: TGTGCCAGCAGCCATCGTTCCGATACGCAGTATTTT. Residues: CASSHRSDTQYF.

This clonotype was picked up a small number of times. The rearrangement joins TRBV19 to TRBJ1-5; D gene uncertain. In germline, CDR1 is LNHDA, CDR2 SQIVND (reference sequence). The CDR3 consists of 14 residues. V dropped 5 bases and J dropped 5 bases, with 13 bases sitting between them. CDR3 residues: CASSADFPDQPQHF. In DNA, the CDR3 is TGTGCCAGTAGTGCGGACTTCCCAGATCAGCCCCAGCATTTT. Complete variable domain (other parts from reference TRBV19 and TRBJ1-5): DGGITQSPKYLFRKEGQNVTLSCEQNLNHDAMYWYRQDPGQGLRLIYYSQIVNDFQKGDIAEGYSVSREKKESFPLTVTSAQKNPTAFYLCASSADFPDQPQHFGDGTRLSIL.

This clonotype was observed at least ten times. The chain has TRBV7-6 and TRBJ1-3, with D hard to call. Germline loops: CDR1 SGHVS, CDR2 FNYEAQ. The CDR3 is made up of 15 amino acids. The V end was cut by 3 bases, the J end by 0 bases, with 9 bases between. CDR3 region: CASSLYESSGNTIYF. CDR3 in DNA: TGTGCCAGCAGCTTGTACGAGAGCTCTGGAAACACCATATATTTT. Based on the CDR3 plus reference TRBV7-6 and TRBJ1-3, the full variable domain is GAGVSQSPRYKVTKRGQDVALRCDPISGHVSLYWYRQALGQGPEFLTYFNYEAQQDKSGLPNDRFSAERPEGSISTLTIQRTEQRDSAMYRCASSLYESSGNTIYFGEGSWLTVV.

This clonotype showed up just a few times. V and J are TRBV20-1 and TRBJ2-5; maybe TRBD1 (6 bases). CDR1 and CDR2 from the germline V gene are DFQATT and SNEGSKA (reference sequence). Deletions cut 0 bases from V and 4 bases from J, with 15 bases between. This CDR3 region has 15 residues. CDR3 DNA: TGCAGTGCTAGAGATCTCGGAGGACAGCCAGAGACCCAGTACTTC. It translates to CSARDLGGQPETQYF.

The chain uses TRBV20-1 and TRBJ2-4; D is possibly TRBD1 (6 bases). CDR3 length equals 18 residues. In germline, CDR1 is DFQATT, CDR2 SNEGSKA (reference sequence). V lost 3 bases to trimming and J lost 0 bases, with 21 bases between them. The CDR3 loop is CSASRQVGNRLAKNIQYF. In DNA form, the CDR3 reads TGCAGTGCTAGCCGACAGGTCGGGAATAGGCTAGCCAAAAACATTCAGTACTTC.

This clonotype was found a few times. The rearrangement links TRBV28 to TRBJ2-7; D is possibly TRBD1 (6 bases). Trimming shortened V by 4 bases and J by 0 bases, and 13 bases separated the two germline ends. This CDR3 is built from 15 residues. Per the germline V gene, CDR1 is MDHEN and CDR2 is SYDVKM. DNA for the CDR3: TGTGCCAGCAGTTACGAAAGACAGGCCTCCTACGAGCAGTACTTC. Encoded protein: CASSYERQASYEQYF.

V and J are TRBV10-3 and TRBJ1-1, with 8 nucleotides matching TRBD1. Germline lookup yields CDR1 ENHRY and CDR2 SYGVKD. This CDR3 region has 15 residues. Trimming removed 5 bases from V and 2 bases from J; junction bases left unmatched: 7. In DNA form, the CDR3 reads TGTGCCATCAGTCAGAACAGGGGGAGTAACACTGAAGCTTTCTTT. Encoded protein: CAISQNRGSNTEAFF.

This clonotype has a count of ten or more. The V gene is TRBV12-3 or TRBV12-4, the J gene TRBJ2-7; unclear D gene. This CDR3 is built from 14 residues. V was clipped by 1 base and J by 3 bases, with 10 bases between them. CDR3: CASSLEWVHYEQYF. The CDR3 DNA is TGTGCCAGCAGTTTAGAGTGGGTTCACTACGAGCAGTACTTC.

This clonotype was observed a handful of times. The chain recombines TRBV27 with TRBJ2-2; D is undetermined. The CDR3 totals 15 residues. V lost 3 bases, J lost 4 bases, and 12 bases lay in between. CDR1 and CDR2 from the germline V gene are MNHEY and SMNVEV (reference sequence). The CDR3 spells CASSLEGWGTGELFF. The CDR3 coding sequence is TGTGCCAGCAGTTTGGAAGGGTGGGGCACCGGGGAGCTGTTTTTT.

The sample holds many counts of this clonotype. The chain joins TRBV12-3 or TRBV12-4 to TRBJ2-3; TRBD2 agrees at 10 bases. The V and J ends lost 6 bases and 4 bases, in that order; junction bases with no gene match: 4. This CDR3 has 14 amino acids. The CDR3 DNA sequence: TGTGCCAGCAGCCTGACTAGCGGGCCAGATACGCAGTATTTT. It is translated as CASSLTSGPDTQYF.

V gene TRBV4-3 combines with J gene TRBJ2-4; D unclear. Germline values: CDR1 LGHNA, CDR2 YSLEER. Deletions cut 0 bases from V and 5 bases from J, with 8 bases between. The CDR3 has 14 amino acids. The CDR3 nucleotides read TGCGCCAGCAGCCAAGACTTGAAAGAAAACATTCAGTACTTC. As protein: CASSQDLKENIQYF.